The rows below give T cell receptor beta chains drawn from one sample of a study of blood T cell repertoires in COVID-19. Profiled with immunoSEQ multiplex PCR; TCRdb holds only in-frame clones, not every one. Counted here are about 200,000 clones, around 84% occurring once; the ten biggest clones make up about 6%. Sequencing used peripheral blood. Source of these receptors: a man at least 80 years old with acute or convalescent COVID-19. Both conserved end residues are part of each CDR3. A D gene is named only where the DNA matches it firmly. Clone sizes are given selectively: once, few, many, or a class where the clone is expanded.

D,V,size,J,CDR3,DNA
TRBD1,TRBV5-5,.,TRBJ1-5,CASSWDSLLNQPQHF,TGTGCCAGCAGCTGGGACAGTTTACTCAATCAGCCCCAGCATTTT
.,TRBV19,few,TRBJ1-1,CASSPYMNTEAFF,TGTGCCAGTAGTCCTTATATGAACACTGAAGCTTTCTTT
TRBD1,TRBV19,.,TRBJ2-7,CASSSTGTGLSYEQYF,TGTGCCAGTAGTTCAACCGGGACAGGCCTTTCCTACGAGCAGTACTTC
.,TRBV5-1,once,TRBJ1-4,CASSLSWGGTNEKLFF,TGCGCCAGCAGCTTGTCCTGGGGCGGAACTAATGAAAAACTGTTTTTT
.,TRBV7-9,.,TRBJ1-1,CASSPAREGNTEAFF,TGTGCCAGCAGCCCCGCCCGGGAGGGGAACACTGAAGCTTTCTTT
.,TRBV10-2,.,TRBJ1-4,CASRTGTTNEKLFF,TGCGCCAGTCGGACGGGGACAACTAATGAAAAACTGTTTTTT
TRBD1,TRBV6-5,few,TRBJ2-7,CASSYSDRGSYEQYF,TGTGCCAGCAGTTACTCAGACAGGGGCTCCTACGAGCAGTACTTC
TRBD1,TRBV4-2,.,TRBJ1-6,CASSQESQGNSPLHF,TGTGCCAGCAGCCAAGAATCACAGGGGAATTCACCCCTCCACTTT
.,TRBV18,once,TRBJ2-3,CASSPQLAGTDTQYF,TGTGCCAGCTCACCGCAACTAGCTGGTACAGATACGCAGTATTTT
TRBD1,TRBV27,.,TRBJ1-4,CASSLFRGQGNEKLFF,TGTGCCAGCAGTTTATTCCGCGGACAGGGGAATGAAAAACTGTTTTTT
TRBD1,TRBV5-1,.,TRBJ2-4,CASSFAGGSDIQYF,TGCGCCAGCAGCTTCGCAGGGGGCTCGGACATTCAGTACTTC
.,TRBV4-1,.,TRBJ2-3,CASSRGQSTDTQYF,TGCGCCAGCAGCCGTGGACAAAGCACAGATACGCAGTATTTT
.,TRBV11-3,.,TRBJ2-5,CASTLGAGQETQYF,TGTGCCAGCACCCTTGGGGCAGGCCAAGAGACCCAGTACTTC
.,TRBV5-1,.,TRBJ1-2,CASSSGQKYGYTF,TGCGCCAGCAGCTCTGGACAGAAATATGGCTACACCTTC
TRBD2,TRBV12-3/TRBV12-4,.,TRBJ2-5,CASSLGLIVAQYF,TGTGCCAGCAGCCTGGGACTAATTGTGGCCCAGTACTTC
TRBD2,TRBV5-1,once,TRBJ2-3,CASSFLGASGSLADTQYF,TGCGCCAGCAGCTTTCTCGGTGCGAGCGGGAGTTTGGCAGATACGCAGTATTTT
.,TRBV20-1,once,TRBJ2-3,CSALAPNTQYF,TGCAGTGCCCTGGCTCCCAATACGCAGTATTTT
.,TRBV7-3,.,TRBJ2-3,CASSAVTGNTQYF,TGTGCCAGCAGCGCGGTCACAGGAAATACGCAGTATTTT
TRBD1,TRBV28,.,TRBJ1-3,CASRSWDRENTIYF,TGTGCCAGCAGATCCTGGGACAGAGAAAACACCATATATTTT
.,TRBV10-3,.,TRBJ2-1,CANIKGNEQFF,TGTGCCAACATAAAGGGGAATGAGCAGTTCTTC
TRBD1,TRBV6-4,.,TRBJ1-1,CASSDQQGTEAFF,TGTGCCAGCAGTGACCAACAGGGGACTGAAGCTTTCTTT
.,TRBV3-1/TRBV3-2,.,TRBJ1-2,CASSQRASNYGYTF,TGTGCCAGCAGTCAGCGGGCCTCAAACTATGGCTACACCTTC
TRBD2,TRBV27,.,TRBJ2-7,CASSLSGTSGIYEQYF,TGTGCCAGCAGTTTATCCGGGACTAGCGGGATTTACGAGCAGTACTTC
TRBD1,TRBV5-4,few,TRBJ2-5,CASSLATGAETQYF,TGTGCCAGCAGCTTGGCCACAGGGGCGGAGACCCAGTACTTC